The text below deals with one T cell receptor (beta chain). What it binds is unknown. The data belong to a study of vaccination effects on CD4 cells after COVID-19. Germline V gene lookup returns CDR1 MNHNS and CDR2 SASEGT. V lost 4 bases, J lost 4 bases, and 6 bases stayed unmatched. The CDR3 runs to 16 residues. TCRdb's table, derived via immunoSEQ multiplex PCR, lists solely in-frame clones and lacks some. The repertoire consists of around 69,000 clones, with 74% occurring once and the leading ten covering roughly 1.5%. Antigen-specific CD4+ T cells were expanded with viral peptide pools in the ViraFEST assay before sequencing. Investigators separated out CD4+ T cells once about eleven days of culture had passed. Each person got two doses of an mRNA SARS-CoV-2 vaccine, BNT162b2 or mRNA-1273.

The clonotype originates from a human donor who received a COVID-19 vaccine. J is TRBJ2-2 and V is TRBV6-1, with 10 bases fitting TRBD1. The sample was CD4+ T cells from PBMCs cultured with HCoV-229E spike peptides, taken after COVID-19 vaccination. DNA for the CDR3: TGTGCCAGCAGTGCCGGGACAGGGGTCGGCACCGGGGAGCTGTTTTTT. Its translation: CASSAGTGVGTGELFF.